One and the same sample provided the 11 T cell receptor beta chains below, sequenced in a study of T cells in Graves' hyperthyroidism and ophthalmopathy (dated by TCRdb to the late 2010s). The library was prepared using multiplex PCR. Sequencing used an Illumina HiSeq 2000. The TCR beta CDR3 regions were amplified from the RNA transcripts. For the first round of RT-PCR on the TCR CDR3, the HTBI primer set was used together with the Qiagen OneStep RT-PCR kit. TCRdb reanalyzed the raw reads on its own, using fastp at Q25 for trimming and MiXCR for clone calling, and kept in-frame beta chains. CDR3 protein sequences are deduplicated, and each keeps its most common genes and DNA. The sample table contains 500,000 to 600,000 distinct CDR3 sequences; only one count was recorded for less than 20% of them. In total, the top ten clones hold less than 55% of the sample. What was sequenced was blood. Receptors originate from a man in his forties with Graves' ophthalmopathy.

This clonotype was detected a few times. The chain carries TRBV20-1 and TRBJ1-3; D remains ambiguous. There are 14 residues in the CDR3. Germline V CDR1 and CDR2: DFQATT, SNEGSKA (reference sequence). With 3 bases removed from V and 2 bases from J, the gap between germline ends came to 11 bases. The CDR3 loop is CSARSGGPGNTIYF. CDR3 nucleotides: TGCAGTGCTAGGTCGGGAGGACCTGGAAACACCATATATTTT.

A note on this clonotype: One junction end does not reproduce the germline sequence, and a read error may be involved. The chain links TRBV5-1 to TRBJ2-1, with 12 bases fitting TRBD2. The CDR3 length is 19 residues. CDR1 and CDR2 from the germline V gene are SGHRS and YFSETQ. The chain's CDR3 is CASSPMTRLAGVRDNEQFF. DNA of the CDR3: TGTGCCAGCAGCCCGATGACCAGACTAGCGGGAGTTCGCGACAATGAGCAGTTCTTC. Full variable domain (missing parts from reference TRBV5-1 and TRBJ2-1): KAGVTQTPRYLIKTRGQQVTLSCSPISGHRSVSWYQQTPGQGLQFLFEYFSETQRNKGNFPGRFSGRQFSNSRSEMNVSTLELGDSALYLCASSPMTRLAGVRDNEQFFGPGTRLTVL.

V gene TRBV6-1 combines with J gene TRBJ1-5, with TRBD1 matching over 8 bases. Per the germline V gene, CDR1 is MNHNS and CDR2 is SASEGT. The CDR3 spans 13 residues. V was clipped by 6 bases and J by 5 bases; unmatched bases: 3. The CDR3 is CASSPRGHQPQHF. For the CDR3, the DNA is TGTGCCAGCAGCCCCAGGGGGCATCAGCCCCAGCATTTT.

The V and J genes are TRBV6-2 or TRBV6-3 and TRBJ1-2, with 7 bases identical to TRBD1. This CDR3 has 15 amino acids. Germline CDR1 and CDR2: MNHEY and SVGEGT. V was clipped by 2 bases and J by 4 bases; unmatched bases: 7. This CDR3 reads CASSYTTGTVYGYTF. The CDR3 bases are TGTGCCAGCAGTTACACCACCGGGACAGTCTATGGCTACACCTTC.

Only a few counts were recorded for this clonotype. The chain links TRBV10-2 to TRBJ2-1; 8 nucleotides match TRBD2. CDR1 and CDR2 from the germline V gene are WSHSY and SAAADI. CDR3 size: 15 residues. With V trimmed by 6 bases and J by 4 bases, 8 bases remained unmatched. The CDR3 spells CASRKRGGPYNEQFF. Here the CDR3 DNA reads TGCGCCAGCAGGAAACGGGGGGGCCCTTACAATGAGCAGTTCTTC.

This clonotype was seen a handful of times. The chain links TRBV18 to TRBJ1-6; D perhaps matches TRBD1 (5 bases). The V and J ends lost 2 bases and 12 bases respectively, with 20 bases between them. This CDR3 comprises 16 residues. Germline V gives CDR1 KGHSH, CDR2 LQKENI. The CDR3 protein is CASSPSMGEGPGPLHF. CDR3 bases: TGTGCCAGCTCACCATCGATGGGGGAGGGCCCGGGACCCCTCCACTTT. Variable domain in full (rest from reference TRBV18 and TRBJ1-6): NAGVMQNPRHLVRRRGQEARLRCSPMKGHSHVYWYRQLPEEGLKFMVYLQKENIIDESGMPKERFSAEFPKEGPSILRIQQVVRGDSAAYFCASSPSMGEGPGPLHFGNGTRLTVT.

There are many counts of this clonotype. The rearrangement joins TRBV12-5 to TRBJ2-1; TRBD2 agrees at 13 bases. Losses at the gene ends were 6 bases for V and 5 bases for J; bases not matched to a gene: 4. Germline-derived CDR1 and CDR2 are LGHNT and FRNRAP. CDR3 length: 15 residues. CDR3 DNA: TGTGCTAGTGGGACCGGGACTAGCGGGGACAATGAGCAGTTCTTC. Residues: CASGTGTSGDNEQFF. Full variable domain (remainder filled in from reference TRBV12-5 and TRBJ2-1): DARVTQTPRHKVTEMGQEVTMRCQPILGHNTVFWYRQTMMQGLELLAYFRNRAPLDDSGMPKDRFSAEMPDATLATLKIQPSEPRDSAVYFCASGTGTSGDNEQFFGPGTRLTVL.

This clonotype was picked up many times. V is TRBV12-3 or TRBV12-4 and J is TRBJ2-7, with D tentatively TRBD1 (7 bases). V was cut by 6 bases and J by 5 bases, with 20 bases left in between. This CDR3 spans 15 amino acids. The CDR3 DNA follows: TGTGCCAGCAGAACTTCAGGGGGACTCTGGAACGAGCAGTACTTC. Amino acid sequence: CASRTSGGLWNEQYF.

The CDR3 DNA follows: TGTGCCAGCAGCTTTACGGGACAGGGGAACACCGGGGAGCTGTTTTTT. It encodes CASSFTGQGNTGELFF. This chain joins TRBV5-6 and TRBJ2-2; 9 nucleotides match TRBD1. Germline assignment: CDR1 SGHDT and CDR2 YYEEEE. The CDR3 is 16 residues long. Germline trimming cut 2 bases from V and 1 base from J; bases unmatched to any gene: 3.

In regard to this clonotype: A read error is likely, as this CDR3 ends without the conserved phenylalanine or tryptophan. The V gene is TRBV7-9, the J gene TRBJ2-3, with unresolved D. V shed 0 bases and J shed 2 bases, with 9 bases lying between them. The CDR3 extends over 15 amino acids. Germline V gene data show CDR1 as SEHNR and CDR2 as FQNEAQ (reference sequence). For the CDR3, the DNA is TGTGCCAGCAGCTTAGCACCGAGAAACACAGATACGCAGTATCTT. Translated, it gives CASSLAPRNTDTQYL.

This clonotype was detected once. The chain is built from TRBV7-3 and TRBJ2-3; 7 nucleotides match TRBD1. This CDR3 has 17 amino acids. Germline CDR1 and CDR2: SGHTA and FQGTGA. After removal of 5 bases from V and 9 bases from J, the junction contained 20 bases not matched to a gene. The CDR3 region has the DNA TGTGCCAGCAGCGGACTCCCGGGACAGTCCCAGATAACGACGCAGTATTTT. Protein product: CASSGLPGQSQITTQYF.